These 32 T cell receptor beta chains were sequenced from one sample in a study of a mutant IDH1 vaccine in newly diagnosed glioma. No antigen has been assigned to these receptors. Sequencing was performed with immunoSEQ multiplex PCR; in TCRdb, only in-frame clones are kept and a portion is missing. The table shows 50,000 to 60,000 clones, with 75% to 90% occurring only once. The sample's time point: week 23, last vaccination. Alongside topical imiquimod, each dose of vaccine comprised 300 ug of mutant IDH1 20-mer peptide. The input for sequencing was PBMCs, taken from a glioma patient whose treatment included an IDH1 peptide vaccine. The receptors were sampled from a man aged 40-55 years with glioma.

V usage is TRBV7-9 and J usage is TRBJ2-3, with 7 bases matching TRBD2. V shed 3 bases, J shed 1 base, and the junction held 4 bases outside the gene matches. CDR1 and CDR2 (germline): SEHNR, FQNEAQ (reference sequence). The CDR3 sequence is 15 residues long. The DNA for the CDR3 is TGTGCCAGCAGCTTGGGAGGGACTGGCACAGATACGCAGTATTTT. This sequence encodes CASSLGGTGTDTQYF.

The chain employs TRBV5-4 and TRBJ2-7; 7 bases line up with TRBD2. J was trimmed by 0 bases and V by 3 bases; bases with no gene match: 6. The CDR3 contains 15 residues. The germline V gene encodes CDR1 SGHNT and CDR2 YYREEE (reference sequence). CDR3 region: CASSSARGVSYEQYF. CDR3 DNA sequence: TGTGCCAGCAGCTCGGCTCGGGGGGTCTCCTACGAGCAGTACTTC.

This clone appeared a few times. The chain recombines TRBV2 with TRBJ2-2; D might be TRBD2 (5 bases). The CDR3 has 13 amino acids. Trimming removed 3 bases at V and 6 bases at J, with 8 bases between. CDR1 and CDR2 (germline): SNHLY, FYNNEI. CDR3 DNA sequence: TGTGCCAGCAGTGACCAGGAGGCCGGGGAGCTGTTTTTT. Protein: CASSDQEAGELFF. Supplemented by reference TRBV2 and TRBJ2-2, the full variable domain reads EPEVTQTPSHQVTQMGQEVILRCVPISNHLYFYWYRQILGQKVEFLVSFYNNEISEKSEIFDDQFSVERPDGSNFTLKIRSTKLEDSAMYFCASSDQEAGELFFGEGSRLTVL.

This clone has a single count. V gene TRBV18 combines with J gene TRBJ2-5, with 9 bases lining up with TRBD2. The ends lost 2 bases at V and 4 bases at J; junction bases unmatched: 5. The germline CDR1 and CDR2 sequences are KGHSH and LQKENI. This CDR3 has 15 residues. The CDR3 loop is CASSPTTSGGETQYF. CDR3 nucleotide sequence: TGTGCCAGCTCACCAACGACTAGCGGTGGAGAGACCCAGTACTTC. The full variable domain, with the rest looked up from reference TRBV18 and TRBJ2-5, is NAGVMQNPRHLVRRRGQEARLRCSPMKGHSHVYWYRQLPEEGLKFMVYLQKENIIDESGMPKERFSAEFPKEGPSILRIQQVVRGDSAAYFCASSPTTSGGETQYFGPGTRLLVL.

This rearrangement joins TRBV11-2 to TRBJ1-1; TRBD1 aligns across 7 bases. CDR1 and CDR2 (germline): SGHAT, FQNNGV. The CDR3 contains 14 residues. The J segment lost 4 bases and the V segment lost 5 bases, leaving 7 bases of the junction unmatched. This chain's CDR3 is CASSTRQGATEAFF. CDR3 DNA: TGTGCCAGCAGCACCCGACAGGGTGCCACTGAAGCTTTCTTT.

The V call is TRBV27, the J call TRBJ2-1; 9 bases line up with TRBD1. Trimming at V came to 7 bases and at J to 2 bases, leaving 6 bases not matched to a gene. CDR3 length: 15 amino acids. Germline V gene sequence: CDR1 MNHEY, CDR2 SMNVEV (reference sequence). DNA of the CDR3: TGTGCCAGCATCCTCACAGGGGGCGCCTACAATGAGCAGTTCTTC. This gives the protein CASILTGGAYNEQFF.

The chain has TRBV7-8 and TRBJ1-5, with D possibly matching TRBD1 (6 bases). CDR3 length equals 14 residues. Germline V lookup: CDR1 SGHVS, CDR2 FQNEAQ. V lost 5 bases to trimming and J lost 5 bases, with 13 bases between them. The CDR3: CASSAPGGHQPQHF. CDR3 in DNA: TGTGCCAGCAGCGCACCGGGGGGGCATCAGCCCCAGCATTTT.

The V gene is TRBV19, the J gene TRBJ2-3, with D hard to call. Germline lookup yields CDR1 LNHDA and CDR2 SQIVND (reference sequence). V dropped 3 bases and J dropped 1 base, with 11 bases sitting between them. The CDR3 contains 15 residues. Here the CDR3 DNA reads TGTGCCAGTAGTATGCAGTCAGTGGGCACAGATACGCAGTATTTT. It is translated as CASSMQSVGTDTQYF.

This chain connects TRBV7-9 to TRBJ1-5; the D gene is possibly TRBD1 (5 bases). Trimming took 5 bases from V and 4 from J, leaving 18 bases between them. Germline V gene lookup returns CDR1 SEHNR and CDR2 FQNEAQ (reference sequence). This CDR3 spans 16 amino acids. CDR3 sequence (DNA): TGTGCCAGCAGCCCGGTATATCGGGGCTTAAATCAGCCCCAGCATTTT. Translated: CASSPVYRGLNQPQHF.

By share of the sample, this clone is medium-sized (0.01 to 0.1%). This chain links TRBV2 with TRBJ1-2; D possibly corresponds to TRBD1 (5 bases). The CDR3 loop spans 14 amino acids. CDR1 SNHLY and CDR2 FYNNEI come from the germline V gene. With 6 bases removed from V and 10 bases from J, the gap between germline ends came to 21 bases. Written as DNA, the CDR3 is TGTGCCAGCAGCCTGGGCTGGGGGAGTAAGGACTACACCTTC. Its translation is CASSLGWGSKDYTF.

CDR3 DNA sequence: TGTGCCAGCAGCCCAGGGGACAAAAGATTTAACAATCAGCCCCAGCATTTT. Translated: CASSPGDKRFNNQPQHF. The rearrangement joins TRBV27 to TRBJ1-5; D might be TRBD1 (6 bases). Germline CDR1 reads MNHEY; CDR2 reads SMNVEV (reference sequence). The V gene lost 6 bases and the J gene lost 3 bases, with 21 bases spanning the gap. CDR3 length: 17 amino acids.

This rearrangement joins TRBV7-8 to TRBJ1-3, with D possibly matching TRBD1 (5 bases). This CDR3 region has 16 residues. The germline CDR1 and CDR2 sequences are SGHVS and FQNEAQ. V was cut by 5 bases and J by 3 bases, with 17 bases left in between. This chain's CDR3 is CASSRNNRRDGNTIYF. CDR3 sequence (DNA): TGTGCCAGCAGCCGTAACAACAGGAGGGATGGAAACACCATATATTTT.

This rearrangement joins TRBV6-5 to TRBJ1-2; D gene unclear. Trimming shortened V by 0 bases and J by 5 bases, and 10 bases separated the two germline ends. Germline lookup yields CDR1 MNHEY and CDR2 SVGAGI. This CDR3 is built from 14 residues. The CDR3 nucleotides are TGTGCCAGCAGTTACTCGGAGGGCATTTATGGCTACACCTTC. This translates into CASSYSEGIYGYTF.

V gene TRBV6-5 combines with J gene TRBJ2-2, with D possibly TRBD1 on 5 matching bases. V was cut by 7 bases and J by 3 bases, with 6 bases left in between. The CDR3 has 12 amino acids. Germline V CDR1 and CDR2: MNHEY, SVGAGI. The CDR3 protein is CASTTDTGELFF. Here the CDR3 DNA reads TGTGCCAGCACGACAGACACCGGGGAGCTGTTTTTT.

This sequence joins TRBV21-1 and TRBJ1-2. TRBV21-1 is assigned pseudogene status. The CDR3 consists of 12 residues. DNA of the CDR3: TGTGCCAGCAGCACCACCGGGGGTGGCTACACCTTC. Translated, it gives CASSTTGGGYTF.

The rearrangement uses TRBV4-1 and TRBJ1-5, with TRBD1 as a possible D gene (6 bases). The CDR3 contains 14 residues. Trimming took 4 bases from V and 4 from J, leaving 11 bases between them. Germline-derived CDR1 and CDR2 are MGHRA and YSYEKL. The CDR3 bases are TGCGCCAGCAGCCCCGGGACACTAAATCAGCCCCAGCATTTT. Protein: CASSPGTLNQPQHF.

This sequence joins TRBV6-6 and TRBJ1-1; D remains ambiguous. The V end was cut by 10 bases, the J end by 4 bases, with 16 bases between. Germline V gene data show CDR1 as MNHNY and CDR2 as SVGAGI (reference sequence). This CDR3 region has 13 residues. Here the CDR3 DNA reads TGTGCCACCGCCAACCCCATGGGCACTGAAGCTTTCTTT. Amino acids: CATANPMGTEAFF.

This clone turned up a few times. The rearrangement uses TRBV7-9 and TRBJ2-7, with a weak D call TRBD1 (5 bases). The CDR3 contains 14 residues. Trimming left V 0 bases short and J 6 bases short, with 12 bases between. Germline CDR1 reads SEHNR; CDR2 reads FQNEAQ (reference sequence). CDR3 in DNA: TGTGCCAGCAGCTTAGCGAACCAGGGTAGCGAGCAGTACTTC. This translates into CASSLANQGSEQYF.

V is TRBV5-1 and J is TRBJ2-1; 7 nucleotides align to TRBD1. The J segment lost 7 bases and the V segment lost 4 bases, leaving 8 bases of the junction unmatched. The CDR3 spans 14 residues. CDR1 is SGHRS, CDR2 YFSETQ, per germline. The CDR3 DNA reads TGCGCCAGCAGCGCGTACAGGGGATCGAATGAGCAGTTCTTC. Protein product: CASSAYRGSNEQFF.

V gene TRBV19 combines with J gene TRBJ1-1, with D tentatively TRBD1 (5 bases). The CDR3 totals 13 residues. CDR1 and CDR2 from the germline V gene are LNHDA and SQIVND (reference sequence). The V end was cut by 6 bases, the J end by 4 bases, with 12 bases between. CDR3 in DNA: TGTGCCAGTAGCACCCCAGGGCCCACTGAAGCTTTCTTT. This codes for CASSTPGPTEAFF.

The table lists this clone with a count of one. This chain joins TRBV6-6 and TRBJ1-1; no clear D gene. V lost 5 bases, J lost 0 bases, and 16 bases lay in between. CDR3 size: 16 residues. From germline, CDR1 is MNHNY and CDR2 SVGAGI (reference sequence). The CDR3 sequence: CASSRGELGLNTEAFF. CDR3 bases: TGTGCCAGCAGTCGCGGAGAGTTGGGGTTGAACACTGAAGCTTTCTTT.

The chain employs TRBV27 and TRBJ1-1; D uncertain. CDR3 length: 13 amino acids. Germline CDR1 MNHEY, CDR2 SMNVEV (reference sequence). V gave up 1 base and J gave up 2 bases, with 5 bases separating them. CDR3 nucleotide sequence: TGTGCCAGCAGTTTATATGTTAACACTGAAGCTTTCTTT. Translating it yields CASSLYVNTEAFF.

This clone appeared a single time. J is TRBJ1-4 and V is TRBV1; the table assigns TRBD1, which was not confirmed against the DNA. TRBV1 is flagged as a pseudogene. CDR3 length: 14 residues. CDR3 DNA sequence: TGCACCAGCAGCCGGACAGGGGATGGAGAAAAACTGTTTTTT. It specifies CTSSRTGDGEKLFF.

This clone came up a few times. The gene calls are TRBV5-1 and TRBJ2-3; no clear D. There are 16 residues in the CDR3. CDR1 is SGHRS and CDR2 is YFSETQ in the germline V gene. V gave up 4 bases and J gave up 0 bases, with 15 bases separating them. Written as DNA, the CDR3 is TGCGCCAGCAGCCTCAACGCCGTGGATAGCACAGATACGCAGTATTTT. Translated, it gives CASSLNAVDSTDTQYF.

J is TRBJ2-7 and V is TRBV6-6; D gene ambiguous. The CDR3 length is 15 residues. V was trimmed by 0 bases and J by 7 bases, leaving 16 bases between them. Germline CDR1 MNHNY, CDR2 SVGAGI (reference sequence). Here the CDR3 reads CASSYSYPSAWEQYF. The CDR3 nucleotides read TGTGCCAGCAGTTACTCCTACCCCTCGGCTTGGGAGCAGTACTTC.

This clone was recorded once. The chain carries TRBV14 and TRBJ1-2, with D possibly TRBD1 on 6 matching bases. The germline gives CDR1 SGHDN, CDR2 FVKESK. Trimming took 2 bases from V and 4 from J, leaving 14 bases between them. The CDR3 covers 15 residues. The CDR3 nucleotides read TGTGCCAGCAGCCAACTGGGGGGGCCGACCTATGGCTACACCTTC. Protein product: CASSQLGGPTYGYTF.

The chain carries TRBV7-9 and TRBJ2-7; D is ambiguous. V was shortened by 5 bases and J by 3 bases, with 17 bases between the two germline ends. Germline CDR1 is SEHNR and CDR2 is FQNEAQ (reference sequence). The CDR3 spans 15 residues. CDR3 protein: CASSDTSKGYYEQYF. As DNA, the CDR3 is TGTGCCAGCAGCGATACCTCTAAAGGGTACTACGAGCAGTACTTC.

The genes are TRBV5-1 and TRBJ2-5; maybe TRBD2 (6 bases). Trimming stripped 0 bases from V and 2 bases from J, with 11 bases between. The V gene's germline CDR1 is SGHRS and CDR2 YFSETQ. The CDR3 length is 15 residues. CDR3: CASSLGASAQETQYF. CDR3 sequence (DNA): TGCGCCAGCAGCTTGGGGGCTAGCGCACAAGAGACCCAGTACTTC.

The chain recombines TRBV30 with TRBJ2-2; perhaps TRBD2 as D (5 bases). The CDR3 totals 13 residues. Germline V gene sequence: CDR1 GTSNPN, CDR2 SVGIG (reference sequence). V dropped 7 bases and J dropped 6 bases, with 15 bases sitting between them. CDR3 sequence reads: CAYGAGPPGELFF. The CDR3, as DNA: TGTGCCTACGGCGCGGGCCCCCCCGGGGAGCTGTTTTTT.

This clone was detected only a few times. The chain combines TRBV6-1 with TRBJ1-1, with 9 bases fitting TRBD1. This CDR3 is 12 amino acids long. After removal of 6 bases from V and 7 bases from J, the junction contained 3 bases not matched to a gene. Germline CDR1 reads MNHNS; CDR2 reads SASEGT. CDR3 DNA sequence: TGTGCCAGCAGACGGACAGGGGATGAAGCTTTCTTT. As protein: CASRRTGDEAFF.

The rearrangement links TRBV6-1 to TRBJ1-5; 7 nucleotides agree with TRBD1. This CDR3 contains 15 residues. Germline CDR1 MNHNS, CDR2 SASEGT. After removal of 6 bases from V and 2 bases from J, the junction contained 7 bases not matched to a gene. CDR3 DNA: TGTGCCAGCAGGGACGGACAGGTCCGCAATCAGCCCCAGCATTTT. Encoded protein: CASRDGQVRNQPQHF.

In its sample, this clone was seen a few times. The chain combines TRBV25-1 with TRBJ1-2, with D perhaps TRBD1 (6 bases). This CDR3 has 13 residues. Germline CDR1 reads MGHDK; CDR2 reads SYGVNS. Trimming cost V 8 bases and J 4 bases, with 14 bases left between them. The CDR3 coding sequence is TGTGCCAGCGGGGCGGCAGGGGCCTATGGCTACACCTTC. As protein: CASGAAGAYGYTF.